Each of the 12 T cell receptor beta chains below was sequenced from the same sample in a study of blood T cell repertoires in COVID-19 (TCRdb year 2020). The library relied on the immunoSEQ multiplex PCR assay. In TCRdb, the immuneACCESS table is reduced to in-frame sequences with V and J assigned. These tables do not hold every clone; where another copy was compared, an unresolved V gene accounts for under half, and the others remain unexplained. Counted in this sample were about 59,000 clones; 79% of them appeared once. The top ten clones comprise approximately 3.5% of the sample. Material: peripheral blood. The receptors were sampled from a man aged 55 to 69 with acute or convalescent COVID-19.

This sequence joins TRBV4-1 and TRBJ1-1, with D tentatively TRBD1 (6 bases). V lost 1 base and J 6 bases, leaving 9 bases between the germline ends. This CDR3 contains 13 residues. Germline V gene lookup returns CDR1 MGHRA and CDR2 YSYEKL. In DNA, the CDR3 is TGCGCCAGCAGCCAAGGCAGGGGATCTGAAGCTTTCTTT. Its translation: CASSQGRGSEAFF.

This chain connects TRBV7-3 to TRBJ2-3; a possible D gene is TRBD1 (5 bases). Germline V lookup: CDR1 SGHTA, CDR2 FQGTGA. Trimming took off 3 bases at V and 0 bases at J, with 7 bases between the two ends. The CDR3 contains 14 residues. For the CDR3, the DNA is TGTGCCAGCAGCTTGACAGTTAGCACAGATACGCAGTATTTT. Translated: CASSLTVSTDTQYF.

The chain joins TRBV21-1 to TRBJ1-3; TRBD1 is the table's D call and was not checked against the DNA. TRBV21-1 is marked as a pseudogene. The CDR3 extends over 13 amino acids. The CDR3: CATGTDSGNTIYF. CDR3 in DNA: TGTGCCACCGGGACAGACTCTGGAAACACCATATATTTT.

The chain recombines TRBV12-3 or TRBV12-4 with TRBJ1-1; D gene ambiguous. V lost 3 bases to trimming and J lost 1 base, with 6 bases between them. The CDR3 is 13 residues long. The CDR3, as DNA: TGTGCCAGCAGTTTCGGCGGGAACACTGAAGCTTTCTTT. Protein sequence: CASSFGGNTEAFF.

The V and J genes are TRBV18 and TRBJ1-6, with D possibly matching TRBD1 (5 bases). The V end was cut by 3 bases, the J end by 7 bases, with 13 bases between. This CDR3 region has 15 residues. The V gene's germline CDR1 is KGHSH and CDR2 LQKENI. DNA for the CDR3: TGTGCCAGCTCACCGGTCGGGGGTTACAATTCACCCCTCCACTTT. Translation: CASSPVGGYNSPLHF. The whole variable domain, remainder taken from reference TRBV18 and TRBJ1-6, is NAGVMQNPRHLVRRRGQEARLRCSPMKGHSHVYWYRQLPEEGLKFMVYLQKENIIDESGMPKERFSAEFPKEGPSILRIQQVVRGDSAAYFCASSPVGGYNSPLHFGNGTRLTVT.

The chain joins TRBV7-9 to TRBJ2-3; D is undetermined. The V gene lost 3 bases and the J gene lost 0 bases, with 13 bases spanning the gap. Germline V gene sequence: CDR1 SEHNR, CDR2 FQNEAQ (reference sequence). This CDR3 comprises 16 residues. This chain's CDR3 is CASSFGTVVSTDTQYF. DNA of the CDR3: TGTGCCAGCAGCTTCGGTACGGTCGTAAGCACAGATACGCAGTATTTT.

The genes are TRBV12-3 or TRBV12-4 and TRBJ2-2; 7 bases align to TRBD2. The CDR3 is made up of 13 amino acids. The V and J ends lost 5 bases and 6 bases, in that order; junction bases with no gene match: 3. The CDR3 loop is CASSRAGPGELFF. The CDR3 DNA is TGTGCCAGCAGTAGAGCGGGGCCCGGGGAGCTGTTTTTT.

The rearrangement links TRBV9 to TRBJ1-1, with TRBD1 matching over 8 bases. CDR1 is SGDLS and CDR2 is YYNGEE in the germline V gene. This CDR3 has 17 amino acids. The junction had 12 bases not matched to a gene; V was cut back by 4 bases and J by 1 base. CDR3 sequence reads: CASSSYQGANGNTEAFF. DNA for the CDR3: TGTGCCAGCAGCTCGTATCAGGGGGCTAACGGGAACACTGAAGCTTTCTTT.

CDR3 region: CASSLMRTEAFF. In DNA, the CDR3 is TGTGCCAGCAGCTTAATGAGAACTGAAGCTTTCTTT. This chain joins TRBV7-9 and TRBJ1-1; D is unresolved. Trimming shortened V by 2 bases and J by 5 bases, and 6 bases separated the two germline ends. The CDR3 has 12 residues. The germline gives CDR1 SEHNR, CDR2 FQNEAQ (reference sequence).

V is TRBV18 and J is TRBJ2-7, with TRBD1 matching 8 bases. V dropped 0 bases and J dropped 2; count of bases not matched to a gene: 6. This CDR3 is 16 amino acids long. Germline CDR1 is KGHSH and CDR2 is LQKENI. The CDR3 is CASSPPRDRGTYEQYF. The CDR3 DNA sequence: TGTGCCAGCTCACCACCGCGAGACAGGGGCACCTACGAGCAGTACTTC.

The rearrangement links TRBV9 to TRBJ1-1; the match to TRBD1 covers 7 bases. Germline-derived CDR1 and CDR2 are SGDLS and YYNGEE. J gave up 5 bases and V 4 bases, and 11 bases lay outside the gene matches. This CDR3 is 15 amino acids long. CDR3 residues: CASSQTQGVATEAFF. CDR3 coding DNA: TGTGCCAGCAGCCAAACCCAGGGGGTAGCGACTGAAGCTTTCTTT.

J is TRBJ2-5 and V is TRBV11-3; TRBD2 matches at 12 bases. Losses at the gene ends were 1 base for V and 0 bases for J; bases not matched to a gene: 3. Germline loops: CDR1 SGHNT, CDR2 YENEEA. This CDR3 comprises 17 residues. For the CDR3, the DNA is TGTGCCAGCAGCTTAGCCGGGACTAGCGGGCACCAAGAGACCCAGTACTTC. Protein: CASSLAGTSGHQETQYF.